This entry concerns a single T cell receptor (beta chain). What it binds is not known. The data were produced by immunoSEQ multiplex PCR, yet TCRdb's version contains in-frame clones alone and is incomplete. The repertoire consists of about 120,000 clones, with about 89% occurring once and the leading ten covering roughly 1.5%. This sample is part of a study of T cell responses to AZD1222 COVID-19 vaccine. Notes on the study in general: Samples come after the peak T cell response, not at day 14. Baseline seropositives among AZD1222 recipients totaled only six or seven.

Germline loops: CDR1 MNHNY, CDR2 SVGAGI (reference sequence). With 11 bases removed from V and 6 bases from J, the gap between germline ends came to 17 bases. The length of the CDR3 is 13 residues. The chain links TRBV6-6 to TRBJ2-1, with D unresolved. This receptor was identified in an adult in good health. Sample: peripheral blood, taken on day 0 of AZD1222 vaccination. CDR3 in DNA: TGTGCCGTTCGACCCCCAGACGGCAATGAGCAGTTCTTC. Translated: CAVRPPDGNEQFF.